Following are 21 T cell receptor beta chains from one sample sequenced in a study of Ad26.COV2.S vaccination and SARS-CoV-2 variants. As for treatment: some 20 received Ad26.COV2.S at low or high dose, single or two shots; roughly five received placebo; per-sample allocation not given. Collection of samples fell on day 63 after the first vaccine or placebo injection. The method was immunoSEQ multiplex PCR; TCRdb's version includes in-frame clones alone and lacks a portion of them. Found here are 380,000 or so clones, less than 90% of them singletons; the top ten hold about 10%. The material sequenced was peripheral blood, taken in a trial of Ad26.COV2.S vaccine versus placebo. All receptors derive from a person between 18 and 65 years old who received the Ad26.COV2.S COVID-19 vaccine or a placebo.

The CDR3 sequence: CASSQGPNEQFF. Here the CDR3 DNA reads TGTGCCAGCAGCCAAGGCCCGAATGAGCAGTTCTTC. This sequence joins TRBV6-6 and TRBJ2-1; D gene ambiguous. Germline V lookup: CDR1 MNHNY, CDR2 SVGAGI (reference sequence). V lost 6 bases to trimming and J lost 7 bases, with 10 bases between them. This CDR3 has 12 residues.

The chain combines TRBV5-6 with TRBJ1-6; TRBD1 agrees at 9 bases. Germline CDR1 is SGHDT and CDR2 is YYEEEE. The CDR3 consists of 15 residues. The V and J ends lost 0 bases and 10 bases, in that order; junction bases with no gene match: 5. The CDR3 DNA reads TGTGCCAGCAGCTTGGCCGGGACAGGGAACTCACCCCTCCACTTT. Translating gives CASSLAGTGNSPLHF.

This sequence joins TRBV28 and TRBJ1-5, with 11 positions matching TRBD1. V lost 9 bases to trimming and J lost 2 bases; unmatched junction nucleotides: 6. The CDR3 contains 15 residues. Germline V lookup: CDR1 MDHEN, CDR2 SYDVKM. The CDR3 sequence: CASIGQGAGNQPQHF. CDR3 nucleotides: TGTGCCAGTATCGGACAGGGGGCAGGCAATCAGCCCCAGCATTTT.

In this sample, this clone turned up once. The chain carries TRBV3-1 (or the pseudogene TRBV3-2) and TRBJ2-3; D perhaps matches TRBD2 (5 bases). V gave up 0 bases and J gave up 2 bases, with 12 bases separating them. Germline assignment: CDR1 LGHDT and CDR2 YNNKEL (reference sequence). The CDR3 consists of 16 residues. The CDR3 DNA reads TGTGCCAGCAGCCAAGATCCGGGATCCTACACAGATACGCAGTATTTT. This gives the protein CASSQDPGSYTDTQYF.

The chain is built from TRBV20-1 and TRBJ1-2, with 7 bases identical to TRBD1. In germline, CDR1 is DFQATT, CDR2 SNEGSKA (reference sequence). V lost 3 bases and J lost 7; bases outside the gene matches: 11. The CDR3 is 14 amino acids. This chain's CDR3 is CSASVEQGVRGYTF. The CDR3 DNA sequence: TGCAGTGCTAGTGTAGAGCAGGGGGTTCGTGGCTACACCTTC.

With regard to this clone: Within the sample, other DNA sequences also encode this same CDR3. This chain connects TRBV3-1 (or the pseudogene TRBV3-2) to TRBJ2-1; D is uncertain. Germline CDR1 LGHDT, CDR2 YNNKEL (reference sequence). The CDR3 covers 13 residues. With 1 base removed from V and 4 bases from J, the gap between germline ends came to 5 bases. The CDR3 here is CASSQAIYNEQFF. The CDR3 DNA follows: TGTGCCAGCAGCCAAGCGATTTACAATGAGCAGTTCTTC.

V usage is TRBV28 and J usage is TRBJ2-1; no clear D gene. Trimming took off 10 bases at V and 3 bases at J, with 16 bases between the two ends. The germline V gene encodes CDR1 MDHEN and CDR2 SYDVKM. The CDR3 length is 14 residues. Written as DNA, the CDR3 is TGTGCCATCCATGATGAGGAGATCTACAATGAGCAGTTCTTC. Its protein product is CAIHDEEIYNEQFF.

This clone was seen a handful of times. The chain carries TRBV18 and TRBJ2-7; 15 bases align to TRBD2. The CDR3 covers 16 residues. The V and J ends lost 2 bases and 3 bases, in that order; junction bases with no gene match: 2. The germline gives CDR1 KGHSH, CDR2 LQKENI. The CDR3 DNA reads TGTGCCAGCTCACCAGGGACTAGCGGGGGGTTCTACGAGCAGTACTTC. This codes for CASSPGTSGGFYEQYF.

The chain joins TRBV7-9 to TRBJ1-4; the match to TRBD1 covers 7 bases. The V gene's germline CDR1 is SEHNR and CDR2 FQNEAQ (reference sequence). This CDR3 region has 16 residues. V lost 4 bases, J lost 7 bases, and 12 bases stayed unmatched. The CDR3 bases are TGTGCCAGCAGCTCGACCCAGACAGGGCGTGGTGAAAAACTGTTTTTT. It is translated as CASSSTQTGRGEKLFF.

V gene TRBV9 combines with J gene TRBJ1-6; D remains unclear. V shed 2 bases and J shed 7 bases, with 7 bases lying between them. This CDR3 region has 13 residues. Germline V lookup: CDR1 SGDLS, CDR2 YYNGEE. This chain's CDR3 is CASSVAENSPLHF. CDR3 coding DNA: TGTGCCAGCAGCGTGGCAGAAAATTCACCCCTCCACTTT. Full variable domain (outside the CDR3, taken from reference TRBV9 and TRBJ1-6): DSGVTQTPKHLITATGQRVTLRCSPRSGDLSVYWYQQSLDQGLQFLIQYYNGEERAKGNILERFSAQQFPDLHSELNLSSLELGDSALYFCASSVAENSPLHFGNGTRLTVT.

The chain has TRBV7-2 and TRBJ2-5; no definite D call. This CDR3 spans 14 amino acids. CDR1 and CDR2 (germline): SGHTA, FQGNSA. Deletions cut 0 bases from V and 0 bases from J, with 5 bases between. In DNA, the CDR3 is TGTGCCAGCAGCTTAGCGGTTCACCAAGAGACCCAGTACTTC. This sequence encodes CASSLAVHQETQYF.

The rearrangement links TRBV20-1 to TRBJ1-1, with D uncertain. The CDR3 length is 11 residues. CDR1 is DFQATT and CDR2 is SNEGSKA in the germline V gene (reference sequence). V was trimmed by 5 bases and J by 3 bases, leaving 7 bases between them. The CDR3 spells CSAPPHTEAFF. In nucleotides, the CDR3 is TGCAGTGCTCCCCCACACACTGAAGCTTTCTTT.

The chain is built from TRBV5-1 and TRBJ2-3; 11 nucleotides align to TRBD2. Germline V gene lookup returns CDR1 SGHRS and CDR2 YFSETQ. CDR3 length: 16 amino acids. V shed 2 bases, J shed 4 bases, and the junction held 6 bases outside the gene matches. CDR3 in DNA: TGCGCCAGCAGCTTTGGCTTAGCGGGGGGGCCAGATACGCAGTATTTT. Translating gives CASSFGLAGGPDTQYF.

The V gene is TRBV28, the J gene TRBJ2-7; D gene unclear. Germline V CDR1 and CDR2: MDHEN, SYDVKM. V was cut by 6 bases and J by 3 bases, with 6 bases left in between. The CDR3 totals 11 residues. CDR3 in DNA: TGTGCCAGCAGGGGGAACTACGAGCAGTACTTC. Amino acid sequence: CASRGNYEQYF.

This rearrangement joins TRBV28 to TRBJ2-1, with a weak D call TRBD1 (6 bases). This CDR3 comprises 17 residues. Germline CDR1 is MDHEN and CDR2 is SYDVKM. With 4 bases removed from V and 5 bases from J, the gap between germline ends came to 21 bases. CDR3 in DNA: TGTGCCAGCAGTTCGACCCAGGGGCTCAGATCGGACAATGAGCAGTTCTTC. Translation gives CASSSTQGLRSDNEQFF.

This clone was seen just once. The CDR3, as DNA: TGTGCCTGGAGACGGCTTCCCGCGGGAGGGCGCGCCGGGGAGCTGTTTTTT. Amino acid sequence: CAWRRLPAGGRAGELFF. The chain has TRBV30 and TRBJ2-2; 9 nucleotides agree with TRBD2. J gave up 6 bases and V 3 bases, and 14 bases lay outside the gene matches. Germline CDR1 GTSNPN, CDR2 SVGIG (reference sequence). CDR3 size: 17 residues.

The chain employs TRBV18 and TRBJ1-3, with D perhaps matching TRBD1 (5 bases). The CDR3 is 13 residues long. Looked up from germline, CDR1 is KGHSH and CDR2 is LQKENI. V shed 7 bases and J shed 6 bases, with 13 bases lying between them. The CDR3 DNA sequence: TGTGCCAGCTTCACAGGACTGGAAAACACCATATATTTT. The encoded protein is CASFTGLENTIYF.

Only one count was recorded for this clone. The chain has TRBV4-3 and TRBJ2-5; TRBD2 matches at 7 bases. V shed 1 base and J 4 bases; nucleotides not matched to a gene: 9. Looked up from germline, CDR1 is LGHNA and CDR2 is YSLEER. The CDR3 spans 16 residues. For the CDR3, the DNA is TGCGCCAGCAGCCAAGGGGCTAGCGGAAGGGGAGAGACCCAGTACTTC. This sequence encodes CASSQGASGRGETQYF.

The CDR3 region has the DNA TGTGCCAGCAGTTACTCGAGCCCGGGGATGGGGCCCCAGCATTTT. Amino acid sequence: CASSYSSPGMGPQHF. This chain uses TRBV6-2 or TRBV6-3 with TRBJ1-5; D unclear. Germline CDR1 is MNHEY and CDR2 is SVGEGT. The CDR3 has 15 amino acids. The V and J ends lost 0 bases and 9 bases respectively, with 15 bases between them.

The chain employs TRBV12-3 or TRBV12-4 and TRBJ1-3; D gene ambiguous. V was clipped by 6 bases and J by 0 bases, with 6 bases between them. The CDR3 length is 13 residues. DNA of the CDR3: TGTGCCAGCAGGGTTCCCTCTGGAAACACCATATATTTT. This translates into CASRVPSGNTIYF.

This clone has just one count. The chain joins TRBV19 to TRBJ2-7; D is unclear. V dropped 4 bases and J dropped 7 bases, with 11 bases sitting between them. This CDR3 has 12 residues. Germline loops: CDR1 LNHDA, CDR2 SQIVND (reference sequence). DNA of the CDR3: TGTGCCAGTAGTACCCCTTTGGGGGAGCAGTACTTC. It translates to CASSTPLGEQYF.